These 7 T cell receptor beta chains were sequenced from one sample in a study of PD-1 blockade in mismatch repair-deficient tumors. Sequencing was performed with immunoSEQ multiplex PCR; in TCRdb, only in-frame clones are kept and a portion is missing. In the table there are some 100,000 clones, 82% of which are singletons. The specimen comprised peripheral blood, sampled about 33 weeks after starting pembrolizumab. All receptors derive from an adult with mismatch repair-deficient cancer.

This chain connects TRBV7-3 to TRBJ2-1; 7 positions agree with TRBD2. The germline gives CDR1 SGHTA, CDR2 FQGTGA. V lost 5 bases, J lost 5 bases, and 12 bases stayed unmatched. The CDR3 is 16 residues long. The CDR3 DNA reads TGTGCCAGCAGCCCGGAAGGGCGGGAGCCGCACAATGAGCAGTTCTTC. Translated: CASSPEGREPHNEQFF.

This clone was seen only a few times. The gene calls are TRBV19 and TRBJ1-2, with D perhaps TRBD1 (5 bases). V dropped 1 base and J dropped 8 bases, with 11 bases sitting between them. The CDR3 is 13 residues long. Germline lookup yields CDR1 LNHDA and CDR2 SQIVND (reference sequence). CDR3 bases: TGTGCCAGTAGTATAGGTAGCCAGGGCGGCTACACCTTC. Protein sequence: CASSIGSQGGYTF.

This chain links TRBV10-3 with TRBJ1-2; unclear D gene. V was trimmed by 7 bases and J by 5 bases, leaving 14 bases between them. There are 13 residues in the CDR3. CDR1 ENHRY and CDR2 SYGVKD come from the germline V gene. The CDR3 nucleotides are TGTGCCATCATGTCCGGCGGAGGGTATGGCTACACCTTC. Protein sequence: CAIMSGGGYGYTF.

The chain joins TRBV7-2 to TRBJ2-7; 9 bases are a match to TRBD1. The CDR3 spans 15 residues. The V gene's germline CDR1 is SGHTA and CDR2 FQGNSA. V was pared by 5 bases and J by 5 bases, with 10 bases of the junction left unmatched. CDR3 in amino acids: CASSPGTGLQHEQYF. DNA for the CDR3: TGTGCCAGCAGCCCGGGGACAGGGCTTCAACACGAGCAGTACTTC.

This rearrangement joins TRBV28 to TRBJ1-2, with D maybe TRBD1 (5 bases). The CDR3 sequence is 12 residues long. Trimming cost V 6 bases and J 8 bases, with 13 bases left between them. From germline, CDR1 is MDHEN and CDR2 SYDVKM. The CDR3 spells CASSVLWDGYTF. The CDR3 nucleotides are TGTGCCAGCAGCGTACTTTGGGACGGCTACACCTTC.

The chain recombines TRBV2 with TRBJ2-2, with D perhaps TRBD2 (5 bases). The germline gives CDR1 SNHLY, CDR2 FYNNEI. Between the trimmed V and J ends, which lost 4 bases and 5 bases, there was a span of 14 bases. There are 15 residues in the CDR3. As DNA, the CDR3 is TGTGCCAGCAGTGCCAAACACCCGGGGACCGGGGAGCTGTTTTTT. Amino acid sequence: CASSAKHPGTGELFF. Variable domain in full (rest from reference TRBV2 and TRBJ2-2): EPEVTQTPSHQVTQMGQEVILRCVPISNHLYFYWYRQILGQKVEFLVSFYNNEISEKSEIFDDQFSVERPDGSNFTLKIRSTKLEDSAMYFCASSAKHPGTGELFFGEGSRLTVL.

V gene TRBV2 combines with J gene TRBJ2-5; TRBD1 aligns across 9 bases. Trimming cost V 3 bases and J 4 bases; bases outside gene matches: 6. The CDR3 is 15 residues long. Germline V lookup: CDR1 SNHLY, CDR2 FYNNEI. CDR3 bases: TGTGCCAGCAGTGACAATCCGGGACAGGGAGAGACCCAGTACTTC. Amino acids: CASSDNPGQGETQYF.